The present TCR beta chain was sequenced within a study of blood T cell repertoires in COVID-19. Whole-study context: Some COVID-19 samples were acute and others convalescent; all came from the United States, Italy and Spain. Sources were T cells, B-cell-depleted T cells, or PBMCs; the material itself was cDNA or gDNA.

J lost 3 bases, V lost 2 bases, and 11 bases had no gene match. CDR3 length equals 17 residues. Germline CDR1 reads MDHEN; CDR2 reads SYDVKM. Under the authors' procedure: Amplification with reference gene primers provided the estimates of nucleated cell counts. The method was immunoSEQ multiplex PCR; TCRdb's version includes in-frame clones alone and lacks a portion of them. Clone size and V and J calls were adopted from that table, with D and trimming inferred from the DNA. The sample has about 110,000 clones, 84% seen once. The sequencing sample was made of peripheral blood. The gene calls are TRBV28 and TRBJ2-3; 7 nucleotides agree with TRBD1. This TCR came from a human donor in a cohort sampled during active COVID-19. Written as DNA, the CDR3 is TGTGCCAGCAGTTTACTTACGACAGGGCCCCTTACAGATACGCAGTATTTT. The encoded protein is CASSLLTTGPLTDTQYF.